Listed here are 27 T cell receptor beta chains from one sample, sequenced in a study of blood T cell repertoires in COVID-19. Libraries were prepared by immunoSEQ multiplex PCR; TCRdb keeps only in-frame clonotypes and omits some of them. This table holds 130,000 or so clones, just over 85% found once. The sample consisted of peripheral blood. The receptors were sampled from a man in his forties with acute or convalescent COVID-19.

This clone has just a few counts. This chain connects TRBV4-1 to TRBJ1-1; TRBD1 might be the D (5 bases). The CDR3 runs 14 residues. Germline V gene sequence: CDR1 MGHRA, CDR2 YSYEKL. V was trimmed by 2 bases and J by 6 bases, leaving 13 bases between them. For the CDR3, the DNA is TGCGCCAGCAGCCAATATGACAGACGTTCTGAAGCTTTCTTT. It specifies CASSQYDRRSEAFF.

The gene calls are TRBV7-2 and TRBJ2-7; D not certain. V was cut by 4 bases and J by 2 bases, with 12 bases left in between. This CDR3 is 14 amino acids long. Germline V gene data show CDR1 as SGHTA and CDR2 as FQGNSA. The CDR3 sequence is CASSWQRPPYEQYF. The CDR3 DNA reads TGTGCCAGCAGCTGGCAGCGACCTCCCTACGAGCAGTACTTC.

The V and J genes are TRBV10-3 and TRBJ1-4; weak D call: TRBD1 (6 bases). V lost 10 bases to trimming and J lost 8 bases, with 14 bases between them. This CDR3 has 12 amino acids. Germline lookup yields CDR1 ENHRY and CDR2 SYGVKD. The CDR3 loop is CATGVSTEKLFF. The CDR3 coding sequence is TGTGCCACAGGGGTTTCGACGGAAAAACTGTTTTTT.

V and J are TRBV5-1 and TRBJ2-1; 7 positions agree with TRBD1. This CDR3 comprises 15 residues. Germline CDR1 reads SGHRS; CDR2 reads YFSETQ. J gave up 7 bases and V 3 bases, and 10 bases lay outside the gene matches. The CDR3 DNA sequence: TGCGCCAGCAGCTCGGACAGGCCGCCGGGTAATGAGCAGTTCTTC. Protein: CASSSDRPPGNEQFF.

This chain connects TRBV6-6 to TRBJ1-3; TRBD1 agrees at 8 bases. V was clipped by 0 bases and J by 2 bases; unmatched bases: 3. Per the germline V gene, CDR1 is MNHNY and CDR2 is SVGAGI (reference sequence). CDR3 length equals 16 residues. Written as DNA, the CDR3 is TGTGCCAGCAGTTACTCGGACAGGGTTGCTGGAAACACCATATATTTT. This encodes CASSYSDRVAGNTIYF.

The chain employs TRBV10-1 and TRBJ2-1, with 8 nucleotides matching TRBD2. Germline V gene data show CDR1 as WNHNN and CDR2 as SYGVQD (reference sequence). J was trimmed by 8 bases and V by 0 bases; bases with no gene match: 9. The CDR3 sequence is 16 residues long. The CDR3 DNA follows: TGCGCCAGCAGTGAGTCACCAGCGGGAGAGGGTCATGAGCAGTTCTTC. Residues: CASSESPAGEGHEQFF.

This chain links TRBV5-4 with TRBJ1-2; the D is unclear. CDR1 is SGHNT, CDR2 YYREEE, per germline (reference sequence). This CDR3 is 14 amino acids long. Trimming stripped 7 bases from V and 2 bases from J, with 15 bases between. The CDR3 protein is CASAARIGNYGYTF. The DNA for the CDR3 is TGTGCCAGCGCCGCCAGGATAGGAAACTATGGCTACACCTTC.

This chain links TRBV5-1 with TRBJ1-2, with 7 bases that match TRBD1. The CDR3 totals 17 residues. Germline trimming cut 3 bases from V and 1 base from J; bases unmatched to any gene: 12. CDR1 SGHRS and CDR2 YFSETQ come from the germline V gene. The CDR3 here is CASSSSRDSRNNYGYTF. Here the CDR3 DNA reads TGCGCCAGCAGCTCGTCCCGGGACAGTCGAAATAACTATGGCTACACCTTC.

This chain uses TRBV11-2 with TRBJ2-1; TRBD1 might be the D (6 bases). V was shortened by 5 bases and J by 4 bases, with 9 bases between the two germline ends. Looked up from germline, CDR1 is SGHAT and CDR2 is FQNNGV. CDR3 size: 13 residues. The CDR3 protein is CASSPQGYNEQFF. CDR3 in DNA: TGTGCCAGCAGCCCACAGGGTTACAATGAGCAGTTCTTC.

CDR3 sequence: CASSPGTARRVTGELFF. The CDR3 DNA reads TGCGCCAGCAGTCCCGGGACAGCCCGAAGAGTAACCGGGGAGCTGTTTTTT. This chain links TRBV10-1 with TRBJ2-2, with 7 bases aligning to TRBD1. J was trimmed by 5 bases and V by 5 bases; bases with no gene match: 14. The CDR3 is 17 amino acids. CDR1 is WNHNN and CDR2 is SYGVQD in the germline V gene (reference sequence).

Written as DNA, the CDR3 is TGCGCCAGCAGCCAAGAAAACATGAACACTGAAGCTTTCTTT. This codes for CASSQENMNTEAFF. The chain employs TRBV4-1 and TRBJ1-1; D remains unclear. There are 14 residues in the CDR3. V gave up 0 bases and J gave up 0 bases, with 5 bases separating them. Germline V gives CDR1 MGHRA, CDR2 YSYEKL.

The V and J genes are TRBV27 and TRBJ1-2, with TRBD1 as a possible D gene (6 bases). Looked up from germline, CDR1 is MNHEY and CDR2 is SMNVEV (reference sequence). V gave up 4 bases and J gave up 0 bases, with 9 bases separating them. The CDR3 sequence is 14 residues long. This CDR3 reads CASSSDRANYGYTF. The CDR3, as DNA: TGTGCCAGCAGTTCGGACAGAGCTAACTATGGCTACACCTTC.

The gene calls are TRBV5-1 and TRBJ2-1; unclear D gene. The CDR3 totals 14 residues. CDR1 and CDR2 (germline): SGHRS, YFSETQ. V shed 0 bases and J shed 1 base, with 5 bases lying between them. This CDR3 is CASSLDGSYNEQFF. The CDR3 nucleotides read TGCGCCAGCAGCTTGGACGGGTCCTACAATGAGCAGTTCTTC.

This chain connects TRBV10-3 to TRBJ2-7, with D perhaps matching TRBD1 (6 bases). Trimming left V 8 bases short and J 3 bases short, with 14 bases between. Germline values: CDR1 ENHRY, CDR2 SYGVKD. This CDR3 spans 13 amino acids. CDR3 amino acids: CAIGRDTFYEQYF. The CDR3 DNA is TGTGCCATCGGCCGGGACACATTCTACGAGCAGTACTTC.

The chain employs TRBV13 and TRBJ1-4, with 10 positions matching TRBD1. This CDR3 has 19 residues. After removal of 5 bases from V and 3 bases from J, the junction contained 15 bases not matched to a gene. Germline V gives CDR1 PRHDT, CDR2 FYEKMQ (reference sequence). Here the CDR3 DNA reads TGTGCCAGCAGCCGAAAAACCGGGACAGGGGATATGGCTAATGAAAAACTGTTTTTT. It yields the protein CASSRKTGTGDMANEKLFF.

The CDR3 bases are TGCGCCAGCAGCTCGGACAGGGCTAATGAAAAACTGTTTTTT. The encoded protein is CASSSDRANEKLFF. The rearrangement links TRBV5-1 to TRBJ1-4, with 8 bases matching TRBD1. CDR3 length: 14 amino acids. The V segment lost 3 bases and the J segment 3 bases; nucleotides outside the gene matches: 1. Germline loops: CDR1 SGHRS, CDR2 YFSETQ.

The chain carries TRBV6-5 and TRBJ2-5, with a tentative D call TRBD1 (6 bases). Trimming took off 5 bases at V and 3 bases at J, with 13 bases between the two ends. Germline V gives CDR1 MNHEY, CDR2 SVGAGI. CDR3 size: 14 residues. This chain's CDR3 is CASSLQGSEETQYF. The CDR3 DNA sequence: TGTGCCAGCAGTCTTCAGGGGTCGGAAGAGACCCAGTACTTC.

This chain connects TRBV27 to TRBJ2-7; TRBD1 matches at 7 bases. Germline CDR1 and CDR2: MNHEY and SMNVEV (reference sequence). The CDR3 consists of 15 residues. The trim removed 2 bases at V and 2 bases at J, leaving 6 bases unmatched. The CDR3 reads CASSLRDSPTYEQYF. The CDR3 region has the DNA TGTGCCAGCAGTTTAAGGGACAGCCCCACCTACGAGCAGTACTTC.

The V call is TRBV3-1 (or the pseudogene TRBV3-2), the J call TRBJ2-7; D may be TRBD2 (5 bases). Germline CDR1 is LGHDT and CDR2 is YNNKEL (reference sequence). The CDR3 contains 16 residues. V dropped 5 bases and J dropped 0 bases, with 17 bases sitting between them. DNA for the CDR3: TGTGCCAGCAGCACCAGTGGAGGTAGGATCTCCTACGAGCAGTACTTC. Amino acids: CASSTSGGRISYEQYF.

The chain employs TRBV10-3 and TRBJ1-1; TRBD1 matches 8 bases. The germline V gene encodes CDR1 ENHRY and CDR2 SYGVKD. CDR3 length equals 15 residues. The ends lost 2 bases at V and 0 bases at J; junction bases unmatched: 2. CDR3 in DNA: TGTGCCATCAGTGAGCAGGGGGCGGTGAACACTGAAGCTTTCTTT. Protein sequence: CAISEQGAVNTEAFF.

The chain carries TRBV19 and TRBJ1-4; D might be TRBD1 (6 bases). CDR1 is LNHDA and CDR2 is SQIVND in the germline V gene (reference sequence). Trimming shortened V by 6 bases and J by 8 bases, and 16 bases separated the two germline ends. The CDR3 sequence is 14 residues long. This chain's CDR3 is CASSLGHPAEKLFF. Here the CDR3 DNA reads TGTGCCAGTAGCTTGGGACACCCGGCCGAAAAACTGTTTTTT.

J is TRBJ1-5 and V is TRBV19, with 8 bases lining up with TRBD1. Trimming removed 10 bases from V and 0 bases from J; junction bases left unmatched: 11. This CDR3 is 16 amino acids long. The germline V gene encodes CDR1 LNHDA and CDR2 SQIVND (reference sequence). In DNA form, the CDR3 reads TGTGCCACTTCGGACAGGGTTTTATATAGCAATCAGCCCCAGCATTTT. Translation gives CATSDRVLYSNQPQHF.

This clone was detected once. This rearrangement joins TRBV11-2 to TRBJ1-2; no reliable D call. Germline V lookup: CDR1 SGHAT, CDR2 FQNNGV. V dropped 5 bases and J dropped 4 bases, with 8 bases sitting between them. There are 12 residues in the CDR3. CDR3 in DNA: TGTGCCAGCAGCGGAGAGGGCTATGGCTACACCTTC. As protein: CASSGEGYGYTF.

The gene calls are TRBV19 and TRBJ1-5; no clear D gene. The CDR3 has 21 amino acids. CDR1 and CDR2 (germline): LNHDA, SQIVND (reference sequence). V shed 4 bases and J shed 0 bases, with 28 bases lying between them. The CDR3 DNA is TGTGCCAGTAGTAAGGGAGTAGAGGGCCCTCACAGTTCTTATAGCAATCAGCCCCAGCATTTT. Protein sequence: CASSKGVEGPHSSYSNQPQHF.

There are many counts of this clone. The chain joins TRBV3-1 (or the pseudogene TRBV3-2) to TRBJ2-2, with unresolved D. Per the germline V gene, CDR1 is LGHDT and CDR2 is YNNKEL (reference sequence). V dropped 0 bases and J dropped 7 bases, with 18 bases sitting between them. There are 17 residues in the CDR3. CDR3 residues: CASSQDGLLGDGGELFF. The CDR3 nucleotides are TGTGCCAGCAGCCAAGACGGTCTGCTAGGTGATGGCGGGGAGCTGTTTTTT.

The V and J genes are TRBV6-5 and TRBJ1-5; D is possibly TRBD1 (5 bases). The CDR3 spans 13 residues. Per the germline V gene, CDR1 is MNHEY and CDR2 is SVGAGI. V was clipped by 7 bases and J by 6 bases, with 13 bases between them. CDR3 sequence reads: CASTPGGGQPQHF. DNA of the CDR3: TGTGCCAGCACCCCCGGGGGAGGTCAGCCCCAGCATTTT.

CDR3 nucleotides: TGTGCCAGTACTCCGCGGGGGATTCGGAATGAGCAGTTCTTC. It yields the protein CASTPRGIRNEQFF. The chain couples TRBV19 to TRBJ2-1, with TRBD2 identical over 7 bases. The CDR3 loop spans 14 amino acids. Germline loops: CDR1 LNHDA, CDR2 SQIVND (reference sequence). J gave up 7 bases and V 7 bases, and 10 bases lay outside the gene matches.